This TCR beta chain was sequenced for a study of T-cell reconstitution after alpha-beta-depleted transplantation in children. This clonotype occurred a few times. Its antigen is still unknown. Unique molecular identifiers were incorporated into the prepared TCRbeta library. TCRdb used MiXCR to reprocess the PCR reads, holding one entry per CDR3 protein. The sample lists 540,000 or so distinct CDR3 sequences; 20% to 25% were seen once. General observations from the study: T-cell counts and diversity at one year following transplant were attributed mainly to newly produced T cells. Several hundred expanded graft clones reportedly gave rise to the alpha-beta T cells present about two months after transplant.

Trimming took 1 base from V and 6 from J; bases not matched to a gene: 6. The CDR3 extends over 14 amino acids. Looked up from germline, CDR1 is SGHTA and CDR2 is FQGNSA. This clonotype was obtained from a boy under two years old who had a stem cell transplant for acute myeloid leukemia, so the T cells may come from the graft donor. The input for sequencing was PBMCs, mostly from graft donor cells, taken 360 days after TCRalphabeta/CD19-depleted stem cell transplant. The chain joins TRBV7-2 to TRBJ2-7; 7 bases fit TRBD2. The DNA of the CDR3 is TGTGCCAGCAGCTTAGGGGAGGGGTCTTTCGAGCAGTACGTC. Translated: CASSLGEGSFEQYV.